The present T cell receptor (beta chain) was sequenced within a study of beta chain features in type 1 diabetes (dated by TCRdb to between 2017 and 2018). Concerning the study at large: No differences in mean age, gender distribution, total cell number or subset yield were found between patients and healthy donors. A total of some 110 million sorted cells were examined across all samples, and a strong correlation was observed between cell number per subset and RNA yield. In the study, TCRB repertoires of sorted circulating CD4+ T cell subsets from recently diagnosed type 1 diabetes patients were compared with those of matched healthy donors. Regulatory and stem cell-like memory subsets were obtained from only 8 patients and about eight healthy donors, while naive and central memory subsets were obtained from all 30 or so donors.

Overall study outcomes, separate from this receptor: In all four CD4+ subsets, TCRB CDR3 length was moderately but significantly shorter in type 1 diabetes patients. Patients with type 1 diabetes made fewer insertions and deleted more nucleotides at VDJ recombination sites, implying thymic rearrangement abnormalities. Shorter templates might have been favored by PCR, but patient and control samples were amplified and corrected together, so both groups would have been affected equally by any skew. Naive, central memory and regulatory TCRB repertoires appeared more similar among patients than among healthy donors. HLA sub-analyses involved small numbers of individuals, so any influence of HLA type on TCRB rearrangement remained unresolved. Because cDNA was sequenced instead of genomic DNA, activated cells with high expression could be over-represented, although the groups did not differ in activation or CD3 levels.

This clone was seen more than once but under ten times. The specificity of this receptor is unknown. No base qualities exist here, and no much larger clone lies one base off it. Each donor gave one peripheral blood draw, averaging around 0.11 L, which was collected into heparinised tubes. A BD FACSAria II and a panel including CD45RO, CCR7, CD25, CD127, CD95 and CD27 were used to sort naive, central memory, regulatory and stem cell-like memory CD4+ T cells. A purity above 95% was achieved for all sorted populations. PBMCs were isolated immediately by Lymphoprep density gradient centrifugation and stained directly without culture. Samples were stained and sorted in pairs, with one healthy donor and one patient per experiment, so that batch effects were minimized. The CDR3 contains 16 residues, cysteine and phenylalanine counted. Only the CDR3 portion is preserved as DNA: 48 bases, with reading frame beginning at the first base.

The entire amount of isolated RNA was reverse transcribed using the High Capacity cDNA Reverse Transcription Kit, so the sequenced TCRB transcripts were expressed ones. Naive, central memory and regulatory T cell samples underwent deep immunoSEQ sequencing, averaging approximately 3.5 million total reads per sample. Sorted cells were lysed in RLT buffer and RNA was extracted with DNase-treated RNeasy Micro or Mini kits, depending on cell number. To prevent cross-contamination, each cell subset was processed individually, whereas patient and healthy donor samples were processed jointly. Using the immunoSEQ multiplex PCR, TCRB sequences were amplified from cDNA into 87-bp fragments spanning the CDR3 region. Amplicons were sequenced on the Illumina HiSeq platform. In the paper's pipeline: PCR bias was computationally corrected using synthetic template baselines, reads within Hamming distance 2 were collapsed, and singletons that could not be merged were discarded. Reads were aligned to IMGT to assign V, D and J genes, CDR3 length, and insertions or deletions at six rearrangement sites. Within each subset, clonotype counts were normalized to sorted cell number, and only after that were true diversity and Gini coefficients computed with the tcR R package. The overlap coefficient, calculated on TCRB nucleotide sequences, was used to measure repertoire sharing. Out-of-frame TCRB sequences from naive cells were analyzed as a proxy for the pre-selection repertoire. This is the immuneACCESS table as TCRdb keeps it, with only in-frame sequences that have V and J called. A part of the clones is gone; compared with another copy, unresolved V genes explain less than half, and the rest is unexplained. From that table come the V and J calls and clone size; the DNA was used to work out D and trimming. The sample table shows 300,000 or so clones, and 13% are seen once. The top ten clones comprise roughly 0.015% of the sample.

Here the chain combines TRBV21-1 and TRBJ2-1; whether TRBD2, the table's D call, matches the DNA was not checked. TRBV21-1 is a pseudogene. The TCR was taken from a woman under 30 with type 1 diabetes. Material: naive CD4+ T cells from blood. What this sample's cell subset or site label stands for: true naive CD4+ T cells. The CDR3 reads as follows: CASSKVEGLLYNEQFF. In nucleotides, the sequence is TGTGCCAGCAGCAAAGTTGAGGGACTACTTTACAATGAGCAGTTCTTC.